Sequencing of this TCR beta chain was carried out in a study of T-cell reconstitution after alpha-beta-depleted transplantation in children. General observations from the study: Expanded graft clones numbering several hundred reportedly gave rise to alpha-beta T cells about two months after transplant. Newly produced T cells mostly accounted for T-cell counts and diversity one year post-transplant. The study traced high day-60 TCRbeta diversity in some patients to surviving recipient T cells and thymic progenitors.

A word on this clonotype: Its antigen is not identified.

TCRbeta library preparation incorporated unique molecular identifiers. TCRdb reprocessed the PCR reads via MiXCR and lists one record per CDR3 protein. This sample has roughly 490,000 distinct CDR3 sequences, with approximately 10% found just once. The starting material was PBMCs, mostly from graft donor cells, obtained 180 days after TCRalphabeta/CD19-depleted stem cell transplant. The TCR sequence derives from a female patient younger than 10 who had a stem cell transplant for aplastic anemia, so the T cells may come from the graft donor.

CDR3 nucleotides: TGCAGTGCTAGAGGAGCGGGAGGGCGTGTAGATACGCAGTATTTT. Translated: CSARGAGGRVDTQYF. V usage is TRBV20-1 and J usage is TRBJ2-3, with 10 bases matching TRBD2. Germline trimming cut 1 base from V and 5 bases from J; bases unmatched to any gene: 6. The V gene's germline CDR1 is DFQATT and CDR2 SNEGSKA (reference sequence). The CDR3 runs 15 residues.